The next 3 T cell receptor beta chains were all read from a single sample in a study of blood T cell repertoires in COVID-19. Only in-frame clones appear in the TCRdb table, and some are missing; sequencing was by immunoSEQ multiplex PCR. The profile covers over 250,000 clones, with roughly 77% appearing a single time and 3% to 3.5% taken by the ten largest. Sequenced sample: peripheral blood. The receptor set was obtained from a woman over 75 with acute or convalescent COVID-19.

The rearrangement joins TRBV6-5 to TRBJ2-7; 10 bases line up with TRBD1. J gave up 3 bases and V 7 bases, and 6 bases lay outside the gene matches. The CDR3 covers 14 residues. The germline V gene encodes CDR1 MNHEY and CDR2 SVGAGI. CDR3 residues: CASTRTGGVYEQYF. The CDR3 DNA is TGTGCCAGCACCCGGACAGGGGGAGTCTACGAGCAGTACTTC.

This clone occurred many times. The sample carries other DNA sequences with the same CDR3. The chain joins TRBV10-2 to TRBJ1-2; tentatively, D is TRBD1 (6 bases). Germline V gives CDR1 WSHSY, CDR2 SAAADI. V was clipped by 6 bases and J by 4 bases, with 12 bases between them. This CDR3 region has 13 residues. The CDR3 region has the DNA TGCGCCAGCAGCCCACAGGGAGCCTATGGCTACACCTTC. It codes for CASSPQGAYGYTF.

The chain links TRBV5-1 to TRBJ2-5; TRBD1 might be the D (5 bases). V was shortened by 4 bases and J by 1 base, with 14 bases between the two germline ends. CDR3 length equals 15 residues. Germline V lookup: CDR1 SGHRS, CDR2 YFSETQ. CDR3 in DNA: TGCGCCAGCAGCGCCACCGCGACAGTCCAAGAGACCCAGTACTTC. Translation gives CASSATATVQETQYF.